The 29 T cell receptor beta chains below all came from one sample that was sequenced in a study of OX40 agonist ivuxolimab in advanced cancers. This table comes from immunoSEQ multiplex PCR, and its TCRdb copy is limited to in-frame clones, with some not included. The sample gives approximately 69,000 clones, around 89% of which show up once; 8% to 11% is in the top ten. Sequencing was performed on CD4+ or CD8+ T cells sorted from blood, taken in a trial of the OX40 agonist ivuxolimab. Every receptor here comes from an adult with an advanced solid tumor such as melanoma, head and neck, liver or kidney cancer.

The chain is built from TRBV9 and TRBJ2-1, with 7 bases that match TRBD2. CDR3 length equals 15 residues. V dropped 4 bases and J dropped 1; count of bases not matched to a gene: 5. Per germline, CDR1 SGDLS and CDR2 YYNGEE. The DNA of the CDR3 is TGTGCCAGCAGCTTTACTAGCGCGTCCTACAATGAGCAGTTCTTC. Protein: CASSFTSASYNEQFF.

V usage is TRBV19 and J usage is TRBJ1-5; no reliable D call. The V gene lost 0 bases and the J gene lost 4 bases, with 7 bases spanning the gap. In germline, CDR1 is LNHDA, CDR2 SQIVND (reference sequence). This CDR3 is 14 amino acids long. The CDR3 nucleotides are TGTGCCAGTAGTATAGAAGGAGTTAATCAGCCCCAGCATTTT. Its protein is CASSIEGVNQPQHF.

The chain combines TRBV7-3 with TRBJ2-6; D not certain. Germline lookup yields CDR1 SGHTA and CDR2 FQGTGA. The V end was cut by 3 bases, the J end by 0 bases, with 9 bases between. The CDR3 contains 16 residues. The CDR3 region has the DNA TGTGCCAGCAGCTTGGACGGGTACTCTGGGGCCAACGTCCTGACTTTC. Translating it yields CASSLDGYSGANVLTF.

The chain employs TRBV11-3 and TRBJ1-2; a possible D gene is TRBD1 (5 bases). From germline, CDR1 is SGHNT and CDR2 YENEEA. The germline V and J ends were trimmed by 1 base and 7 bases, with 10 bases remaining between them. This CDR3 region has 13 residues. The CDR3 here is CASSLGGVGGYTF. The DNA of the CDR3 is TGTGCCAGCAGCTTAGGAGGGGTAGGTGGCTACACCTTC. The full variable domain, completed using reference TRBV11-3 and TRBJ1-2, is EAGVVQSPRYKIIEKKQPVAFWCNPISGHNTLYWYLQNLGQGPELLIRYENEEAVDDSQLPKDRFSAERLKGVDSTLKIQPAELGDSAVYLCASSLGGVGGYTFGSGTRLTVV.

V gene TRBV9 combines with J gene TRBJ2-2, with TRBD1 as a possible D gene (5 bases). Germline V lookup: CDR1 SGDLS, CDR2 YYNGEE. V gave up 1 base and J gave up 3 bases, with 13 bases separating them. The CDR3 is made up of 16 amino acids. The CDR3 loop is CASSVSQGLHTGELFF. As DNA, the CDR3 is TGTGCCAGCAGCGTAAGCCAGGGTTTACACACCGGGGAGCTGTTTTTT.

The sample holds one count of this clone. The chain has TRBV19 and TRBJ2-7; TRBD2 agrees at 8 bases. Germline assignment: CDR1 LNHDA and CDR2 SQIVND (reference sequence). The CDR3 runs to 15 residues. The V gene end was trimmed by 3 bases and the J gene end by 1 base; junction bases not matched to a gene: 5. The CDR3 here is CASSMERESSYEQYF. The CDR3 nucleotides read TGTGCCAGTAGTATGGAGCGGGAGAGTTCCTACGAGCAGTACTTC. The full variable domain, rest sourced from reference TRBV19 and TRBJ2-7, is DGGITQSPKYLFRKEGQNVTLSCEQNLNHDAMYWYRQDPGQGLRLIYYSQIVNDFQKGDIAEGYSVSREKKESFPLTVTSAQKNPTAFYLCASSMERESSYEQYFGPGTRLTVT.

The chain combines TRBV16 with TRBJ2-5; TRBD1 matches at 7 bases. The CDR3 extends over 15 amino acids. V shed 5 bases and J 1 base; nucleotides not matched to a gene: 7. Germline CDR1 reads KGHSY; CDR2 reads FQNENV. Here the CDR3 reads CASSSDRAGQETQYF. CDR3 sequence (DNA): TGTGCCAGCAGCTCCGACAGGGCAGGCCAAGAGACCCAGTACTTC.

This clone was seen just once. The V call is TRBV11-1, the J call TRBJ2-2; unclear D gene. Trimming left V 7 bases short and J 5 bases short, with 5 bases between. This CDR3 region has 11 residues. Looked up from germline, CDR1 is SGHAT and CDR2 is FQDESV (reference sequence). CDR3 in amino acids: CASKGTGELFF. CDR3 nucleotide sequence: TGTGCCAGCAAAGGAACCGGGGAGCTGTTTTTT.

V and J are TRBV7-2 and TRBJ2-7, with 9 positions matching TRBD1. The CDR3 covers 14 residues. After removal of 6 bases from V and 6 bases from J, the junction contained 9 bases not matched to a gene. Per the germline V gene, CDR1 is SGHTA and CDR2 is FQGNSA. The CDR3 loop reads CASRQTGGTSEQYF. In DNA form, the CDR3 reads TGTGCCAGCAGACAGACAGGGGGGACCTCCGAGCAGTACTTC.

The rearrangement uses TRBV11-2 and TRBJ2-5; perhaps TRBD1 as D (6 bases). The V end lost 5 bases, the J end lost 1 base, and 11 bases lay between the germline ends. The CDR3 is made up of 14 amino acids. The germline V gene has CDR1 SGHAT and CDR2 FQNNGV. The CDR3 DNA sequence: TGTGCCAGCAGCCAGCTGACAGGCCAAGAGACCCAGTACTTC. As protein: CASSQLTGQETQYF. Using reference TRBV11-2 and TRBJ2-5 for the parts outside the CDR3, the full variable domain is EAGVAQSPRYKIIEKRQSVAFWCNPISGHATLYWYQQILGQGPKLLIQFQNNGVVDDSQLPKDRFSAERLKGVDSTLKIQPAKLEDSAVYLCASSQLTGQETQYFGPGTRLLVL.

The genes are TRBV6-6 and TRBJ1-2; D might be TRBD1 (5 bases). CDR3 length: 15 residues. Germline V gives CDR1 MNHNY, CDR2 SVGAGI (reference sequence). The V end lost 6 bases, the J end lost 7 bases, and 21 bases lay between the germline ends. CDR3 in amino acids: CASSTPSDGGGGYTF. CDR3 DNA: TGTGCCAGCAGCACACCCTCGGACGGGGGGGGTGGCTACACCTTC.

J is TRBJ1-5 and V is TRBV29-1; unclear D gene. There are 17 residues in the CDR3. Germline CDR1 is SQVTM and CDR2 is ANQGSEA. The V gene lost 7 bases and the J gene lost 3 bases, with 25 bases spanning the gap. The CDR3 is CSASPQLEPSYNQPQHF. The CDR3 region has the DNA TGCAGCGCTAGCCCACAACTAGAACCCTCGTACAATCAGCCCCAGCATTTT.

The V and J genes are TRBV9 and TRBJ2-2, with unresolved D. The germline V gene has CDR1 SGDLS and CDR2 YYNGEE. CDR3 size: 14 residues. V shed 0 bases and J shed 5 bases, with 8 bases lying between them. CDR3 residues: CASSVGDWTGELFF. Here the CDR3 DNA reads TGTGCCAGCAGCGTAGGCGATTGGACCGGGGAGCTGTTTTTT.

V and J are TRBV4-3 and TRBJ2-6, with D unclear. V dropped 4 bases and J dropped 1 base, with 2 bases sitting between them. Per germline, CDR1 LGHNA and CDR2 YSLEER. The CDR3 contains 13 residues. CDR3 coding DNA: TGCGCCAGCAGCCTTTCTGGGGCCAACGTCCTGACTTTC. This gives the protein CASSLSGANVLTF.

The chain employs TRBV7-3 and TRBJ2-1; 11 nucleotides match TRBD2. This CDR3 comprises 15 residues. The germline CDR1 and CDR2 sequences are SGHTA and FQGTGA. Trimming at V came to 2 bases and at J to 7 bases, leaving 4 bases not matched to a gene. The CDR3 is CASSLLAGGVNEQFF. DNA of the CDR3: TGTGCCAGCAGCTTATTAGCGGGAGGGGTAAATGAGCAGTTCTTC.

The rearrangement uses TRBV5-6 and TRBJ1-1; D gene unclear. The CDR3 spans 14 residues. Looked up from germline, CDR1 is SGHDT and CDR2 is YYEEEE. V lost 4 bases, J lost 3 bases, and 13 bases lay in between. The CDR3 DNA reads as TGTGCCAGCAGCGGAACGGACGGATACACTGAAGCTTTCTTT. Translating it yields CASSGTDGYTEAFF.

The chain employs TRBV29-1 and TRBJ2-7; 9 bases align to TRBD2. J was trimmed by 3 bases and V by 7 bases; bases with no gene match: 7. The CDR3 contains 13 residues. Per germline, CDR1 SQVTM and CDR2 ANQGSEA. The CDR3 spells CSAKGTSNYEQYF. The CDR3 nucleotides are TGCAGCGCCAAGGGGACTAGCAACTACGAGCAGTACTTC.

V usage is TRBV6-5 and J usage is TRBJ2-3, with D hard to call. The CDR3 totals 11 residues. V gave up 0 bases and J gave up 5 bases, with 0 bases separating them. The germline gives CDR1 MNHEY, CDR2 SVGAGI. As DNA, the CDR3 is TGTGCCAGCAGTTACTCAGATACGCAGTATTTT. This sequence encodes CASSYSDTQYF.

The chain carries TRBV14 and TRBJ2-1; 11 bases map to TRBD1. V shed 3 bases, J shed 4 bases, and the junction held 5 bases outside the gene matches. The CDR3 is made up of 16 amino acids. Germline lookup yields CDR1 SGHDN and CDR2 FVKESK. CDR3 coding DNA: TGTGCCAGCAGCCAGAGAGGGACAGGGGGTTACAATGAGCAGTTCTTC. As protein: CASSQRGTGGYNEQFF.

V usage is TRBV4-2 and J usage is TRBJ2-6, with D uncertain. V gave up 1 base and J gave up 0 bases, with 7 bases separating them. CDR3 length: 16 amino acids. Germline assignment: CDR1 LGHNA and CDR2 YNFKEQ. CDR3 bases: TGTGCCAGCAGCCAAGGTCTGAACTCTGGGGCCAACGTCCTGACTTTC. Its translation: CASSQGLNSGANVLTF.

The chain recombines TRBV7-6 with TRBJ2-3; 10 bases are shared with TRBD2. Germline V gene data show CDR1 as SGHVS and CDR2 as FNYEAQ. J was trimmed by 7 bases and V by 4 bases; bases with no gene match: 8. The CDR3 is made up of 15 amino acids. CDR3 DNA: TGTGCCAGCAGCTCCTCTAGCGGGAGTGGGAATACGCAGTATTTT. It translates to CASSSSSGSGNTQYF.

V and J are TRBV30 and TRBJ1-5; maybe TRBD1 (5 bases). Trimming took off 2 bases at V and 2 bases at J, with 16 bases between the two ends. CDR3 length: 16 amino acids. Germline lookup yields CDR1 GTSNPN and CDR2 SVGIG (reference sequence). The CDR3 sequence is CAWSWGRKGGNQPQHF. DNA for the CDR3: TGTGCCTGGAGTTGGGGACGGAAAGGTGGCAATCAGCCCCAGCATTTT.

The CDR3 region is CASSEGSGFSIGNEQFF. The CDR3 nucleotides read TGTGCCAGCAGTGAGGGATCGGGGTTCTCCATCGGGAATGAGCAGTTCTTC. The chain employs TRBV2 and TRBJ2-1; TRBD2 might be the D (5 bases). Trimming removed 3 bases at V and 7 bases at J, with 22 bases between. This CDR3 is built from 17 residues. CDR1 and CDR2 (germline): SNHLY, FYNNEI.

The rearrangement joins TRBV7-9 to TRBJ2-3; D remains ambiguous. V lost 2 bases and J 11 bases, leaving 14 bases between the germline ends. CDR3 length: 13 amino acids. Germline V gene sequence: CDR1 SEHNR, CDR2 FQNEAQ (reference sequence). The CDR3: CASSLMARDRQYF. The CDR3 bases are TGTGCCAGCAGCTTAATGGCCCGAGACCGGCAGTATTTT.

The chain has TRBV7-9 and TRBJ1-5, with D perhaps matching TRBD1 (6 bases). Germline V gene data show CDR1 as SEHNR and CDR2 as FQNEAQ (reference sequence). CDR3 length equals 12 residues. V was cut by 4 bases and J by 5 bases, with 6 bases left in between. The CDR3 DNA is TGTGCCAGCAGCTACAGGGATCAGCCCCAGCATTTT. Its translation is CASSYRDQPQHF. Full variable domain (rest looked up from reference TRBV7-9 and TRBJ1-5): DTGVSQNPRHKITKRGQNVTFRCDPISEHNRLYWYRQTLGQGPEFLTYFQNEAQLEKSRLLSDRFSAERPKGSFSTLEIQRTEQGDSAMYLCASSYRDQPQHFGDGTRLSIL.

The V and J genes are TRBV18 and TRBJ1-3; a possible D gene is TRBD1 (5 bases). Per the germline V gene, CDR1 is KGHSH and CDR2 is LQKENI. Deletions cut 6 bases from V and 10 bases from J, with 16 bases between. CDR3 length equals 13 residues. Here the CDR3 reads CASSLGQPPTIYF. The CDR3 DNA reads TGTGCCAGCTCTCTGGGGCAGCCTCCAACCATATATTTT.

This chain links TRBV7-2 with TRBJ2-3; perhaps D is TRBD1 or TRBD2 (5 bases each). Germline CDR1 is SGHTA and CDR2 is FQGNSA. V shed 5 bases and J shed 5 bases, with 14 bases lying between them. This CDR3 contains 14 residues. Here the CDR3 DNA reads TGTGCCAGCAGCCCTGGGACCCACCAAGATACGCAGTATTTT. Protein product: CASSPGTHQDTQYF.

This chain connects TRBV14 to TRBJ2-1; TRBD2 aligns across 13 bases. The CDR3 totals 17 residues. Germline CDR1 and CDR2: SGHDN and FVKESK. Trimming took 1 base from V and 7 from J; bases not matched to a gene: 7. The DNA for the CDR3 is TGTGCCAGCAGCCAAGGGGTGGGGACTAGCGGGATGAATGAGCAGTTCTTC. Translated, it gives CASSQGVGTSGMNEQFF.

The chain uses TRBV4-1 and TRBJ2-2; no clear D gene. The CDR3 extends over 15 amino acids. Germline lookup yields CDR1 MGHRA and CDR2 YSYEKL. With 4 bases removed from V and 0 bases from J, the gap between germline ends came to 9 bases. CDR3 residues: CASSRGETNTGELFF. CDR3 nucleotides: TGCGCCAGCAGCCGAGGAGAGACGAACACCGGGGAGCTGTTTTTT.